This record looks at one T cell receptor beta chain sequence and its context. The sample comes from a study of radiotherapy plus CTLA-4 blockade in lung cancer. Looking at the study overall: Objective responses were documented in over 15% of patients, with disease control in roughly 33%.

The germline CDR1 and CDR2 sequences are LGHNA and YNFKEQ. This CDR3 is built from 14 residues. V lost 0 bases, J lost 4 bases, and 9 bases lay in between. Assay: immunoSEQ multiplex PCR; the TCRdb copy retains only in-frame clones and omits some. The sample contains tens of thousands of clones, about nine tenths of which appear only once. The starting material was peripheral blood, obtained from a patient treated with radiotherapy plus ipilimumab. J is TRBJ2-5 and V is TRBV4-2; D remains ambiguous. This receptor was taken from a human donor with non-small cell lung cancer that progressed on radiotherapy plus ipilimumab. The DNA for the CDR3 is TGTGCCAGCAGCCAAGATCGCGGAAGAGAGACCCAGTACTTC. Amino acids: CASSQDRGRETQYF.